What follows are 2 T cell receptor beta chains derived from one specimen sequenced in a study of shared clonotypes between healthy human individuals. Measured with immunoSEQ multiplex PCR; TCRdb has only the in-frame clones, and not every one. The data contain some 1.4 million clones, more than 95% of them singletons. Specimen: naive CD4+ T cells sorted from blood. This sample's subset: CD45RA+ positively selected. Receptors were obtained from a man younger than 40 in good health.

The chain carries TRBV18 and TRBJ2-3; no clear D. Germline CDR1 and CDR2: KGHSH and LQKENI. Trimming removed 3 bases at V and 2 bases at J, with 9 bases between. CDR3 length: 14 amino acids. CDR3 region: CASSPGINTDTQYF. As DNA, the CDR3 is TGTGCCAGCTCACCGGGGATCAACACAGATACGCAGTATTTT.

The V gene is TRBV7-2, the J gene TRBJ2-2; no clear D gene. The CDR3 runs 14 residues. V lost 1 base and J lost 4, with 7 bases in between. Germline V lookup: CDR1 SGHTA, CDR2 FQGNSA. The CDR3 region has the DNA TGTGCCAGCAGCTTAGTGGTTTTCACCGGGGAGCTGTTTTTT. It encodes CASSLVVFTGELFF.